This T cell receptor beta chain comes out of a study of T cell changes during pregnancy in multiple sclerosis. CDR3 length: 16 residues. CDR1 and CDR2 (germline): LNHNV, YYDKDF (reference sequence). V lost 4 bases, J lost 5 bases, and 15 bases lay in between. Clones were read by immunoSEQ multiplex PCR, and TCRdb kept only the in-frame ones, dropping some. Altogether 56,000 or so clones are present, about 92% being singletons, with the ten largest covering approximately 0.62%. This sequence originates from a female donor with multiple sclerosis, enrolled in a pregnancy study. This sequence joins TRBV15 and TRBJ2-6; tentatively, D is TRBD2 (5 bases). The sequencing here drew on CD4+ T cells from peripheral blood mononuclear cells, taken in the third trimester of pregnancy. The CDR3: CATSNRRVDWANVLTF. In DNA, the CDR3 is TGTGCCACCAGCAACCGCCGGGTGGACTGGGCCAACGTCCTGACTTTC. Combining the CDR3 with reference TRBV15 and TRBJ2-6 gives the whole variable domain DAMVIQNPRYQVTQFGKPVTLSCSQTLNHNVMYWYQQKSSQAPKLLFHYYDKDFNNEADTPDNFQSRRPNTSFCFLDIRSPGLGDTAMYLCATSNRRVDWANVLTFGAGSRLTVL.